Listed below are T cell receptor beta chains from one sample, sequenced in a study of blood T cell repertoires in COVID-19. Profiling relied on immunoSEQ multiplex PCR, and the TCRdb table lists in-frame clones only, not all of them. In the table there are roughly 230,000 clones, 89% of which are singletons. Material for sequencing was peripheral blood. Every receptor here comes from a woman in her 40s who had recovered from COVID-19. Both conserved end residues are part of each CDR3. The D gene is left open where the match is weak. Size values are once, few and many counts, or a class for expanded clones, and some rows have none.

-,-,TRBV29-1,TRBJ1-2,CSGLGPHGYTF,TGCAGCGGCCTAGGTCCGCATGGCTACACCTTC
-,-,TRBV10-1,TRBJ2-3,CASRQGPEGTQYF,TGCGCCAGCAGACAGGGCCCTGAAGGGACGCAGTATTTT
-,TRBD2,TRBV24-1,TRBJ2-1,CATMTSGNNEQFF,TGTGCCACCATGACTAGCGGAAACAATGAGCAGTTCTTC
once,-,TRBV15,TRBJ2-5,CATSRDKGQEETQYF,TGTGCCACCAGCAGAGATAAGGGACAAGAAGAGACCCAGTACTTC
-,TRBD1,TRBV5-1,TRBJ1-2,CASSLRQGNGYTF,TGCGCCAGCAGCTTGAGACAGGGCAATGGCTACACCTTC
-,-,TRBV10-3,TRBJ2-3,CAIRRGSGDTQYF,TGTGCCATCAGGCGAGGGTCAGGAGATACGCAGTATTTT
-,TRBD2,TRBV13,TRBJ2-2,CASSRGDTGELFF,TGTGCCAGCAGCCGGGGGGACACCGGGGAGCTGTTTTTT
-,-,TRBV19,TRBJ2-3,CASSIAASYTDTQYF,TGTGCCAGTAGTATAGCGGCTAGTTACACAGATACGCAGTATTTT
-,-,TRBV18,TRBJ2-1,CASSPTGRRYNEQFF,TGTGCCAGCTCACCAACCGGGAGAAGGTACAATGAGCAGTTCTTC
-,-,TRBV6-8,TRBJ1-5,CASSYPLLSADSNQPQHF,TGTGCCAGCAGTTACCCTCTTCTTTCGGCGGATAGCAATCAGCCCCAGCATTTT
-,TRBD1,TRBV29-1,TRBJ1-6,CSARTGGSNSPLHF,TGCAGCGCTAGGACAGGGGGTTCCAATTCACCCCTCCACTTT
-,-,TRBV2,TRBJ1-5,CASSWTGEEQPQHF,TGTGCCAGCAGTTGGACTGGGGAGGAACAGCCCCAGCATTTT
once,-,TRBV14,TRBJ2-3,CASSLIGGVRGDTQYF,TGTGCCAGCAGCCTTATTGGCGGGGTCCGGGGAGATACGCAGTATTTT
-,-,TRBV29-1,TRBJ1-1,CSVDSNTEAFF,TGCAGCGTTGACTCGAACACTGAAGCTTTCTTT
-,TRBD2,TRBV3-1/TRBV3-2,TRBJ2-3,CASSQVRLAGDPDTQYF,TGTGCCAGCAGCCAAGTCCGACTAGCGGGGGACCCGGATACGCAGTATTTT
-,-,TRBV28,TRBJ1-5,CASNMENQPQHF,TGTGCCAGCAATATGGAGAATCAGCCCCAGCATTTT
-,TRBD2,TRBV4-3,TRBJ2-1,CASSQRDTGTSGTNEQFF,TGCGCCAGCAGCCAACGGGATACCGGGACTAGCGGGACCAATGAGCAGTTCTTC
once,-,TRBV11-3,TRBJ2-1,CASSLVRGNEQFF,TGTGCCAGCAGCTTAGTTAGGGGTAATGAGCAGTTCTTC
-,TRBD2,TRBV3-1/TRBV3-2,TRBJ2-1,CASSQSKGAGGRSYNEQFF,TGTGCCAGCAGCCAATCCAAAGGAGCGGGGGGTCGCTCCTACAATGAGCAGTTCTTC
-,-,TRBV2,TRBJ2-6,CASSELSGANVLTF,TGTGCCAGCAGTGAACTCTCTGGGGCCAACGTCCTGACTTTC
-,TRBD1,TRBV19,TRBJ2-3,CASSTLRTGGTDTQYF,TGTGCCAGTAGTACCTTACGGACAGGGGGCACAGATACGCAGTATTTT
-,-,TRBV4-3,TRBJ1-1,CASSPWGLGDTEAFF,TGCGCCAGCAGCCCTTGGGGCTTAGGGGACACTGAAGCTTTCTTT
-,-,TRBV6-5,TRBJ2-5,CASSYAGDGETQYF,TGTGCCAGCAGTTACGCAGGGGATGGTGAGACCCAGTACTTC
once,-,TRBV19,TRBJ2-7,CASSKPLPSEQYF,TGTGCCAGTAGTAAGCCCCTACCTTCCGAGCAGTACTTC
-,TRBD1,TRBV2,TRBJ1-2,CASSESPGGGGYTF,TGTGCCAGCAGTGAAAGCCCAGGGGGCGGTGGCTACACCTTC
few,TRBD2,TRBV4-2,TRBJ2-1,CASSQDGGGGVNEQFF,TGTGCCAGCAGCCAAGATGGCGGCGGGGGGGTGAATGAGCAGTTCTTC
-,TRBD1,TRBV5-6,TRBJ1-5,CASSVKGAAQPQHF,TGTGCCAGCAGCGTCAAGGGGGCTGCTCAGCCCCAGCATTTT
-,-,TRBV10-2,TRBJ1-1,CASSGSQAPTEAFF,TGCGCCAGCAGTGGTTCCCAGGCGCCCACTGAAGCTTTCTTT
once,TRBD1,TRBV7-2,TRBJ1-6,CASSPWDSNSPLHF,TGTGCCAGCAGCCCGTGGGACAGTAATTCACCCCTCCACTTT
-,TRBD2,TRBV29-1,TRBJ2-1,CSVEPAGGPNEQFF,TGCAGCGTTGAGCCAGCGGGAGGGCCTAATGAGCAGTTCTTC
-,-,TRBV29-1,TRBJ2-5,CSVNGQQKETQYF,TGCAGCGTAAATGGACAGCAAAAAGAGACCCAGTACTTC
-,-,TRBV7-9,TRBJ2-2,CASSPDTLTGELFF,TGTGCCAGCAGTCCAGACACACTGACCGGGGAGCTGTTTTTT
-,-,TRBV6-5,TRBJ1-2,CASTRSPGRGYGYTF,TGTGCCAGCACCCGGAGTCCAGGGCGCGGCTATGGCTACACCTTC
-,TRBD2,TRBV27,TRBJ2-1,CASRLLAGSYNEQFF,TGTGCCAGCAGACTTTTAGCGGGCTCCTACAATGAGCAGTTCTTC
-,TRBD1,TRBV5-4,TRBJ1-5,CASSKQGTGQPQHF,TGTGCCAGCAGTAAACAGGGGACGGGGCAGCCCCAGCATTTT
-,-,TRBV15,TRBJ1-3,CATEDSGDSGNTIYF,TGTGCCACCGAAGATTCGGGGGACTCTGGAAACACCATATATTTT
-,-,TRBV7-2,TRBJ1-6,CASNLSGNSPLHF,TGTGCCAGCAACCTCTCGGGGAATTCACCCCTCCACTTT
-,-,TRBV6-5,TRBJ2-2,CASSWTRNTGELFF,TGTGCCAGCAGTTGGACTCGAAACACCGGGGAGCTGTTTTTT
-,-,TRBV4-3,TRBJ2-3,CASSREPGVPDTQYF,TGCGCCAGCAGCCGAGAACCGGGGGTCCCAGATACGCAGTATTTT
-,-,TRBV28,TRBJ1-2,CASSLRKAGGGYTF,TGTGCCAGCAGTTTAAGGAAGGCCGGCGGTGGCTACACCTTC
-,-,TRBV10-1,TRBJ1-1,CASSEGQLNTEAFF,TGCGCCAGCAGTGAAGGACAGTTGAACACTGAAGCTTTCTTT
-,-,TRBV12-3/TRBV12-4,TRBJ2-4,CASSFSQQIQYF,TGTGCCAGCAGTTTTAGCCAGCAGATTCAGTACTTC
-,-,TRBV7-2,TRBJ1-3,CASSFTGTGGSGNTIYF,TGTGCCAGCAGCTTCACCGGGACTGGGGGCTCTGGAAACACCATATATTTT
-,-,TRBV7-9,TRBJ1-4,CASSPATTNEKLFF,TGTGCCAGCAGCCCAGCGACTACTAATGAAAAACTGTTTTTT
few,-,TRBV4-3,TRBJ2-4,CASSRSEGRGAKNIQYF,TGCGCCAGCAGCCGAAGCGAGGGAAGGGGGGCCAAAAACATTCAGTACTTC
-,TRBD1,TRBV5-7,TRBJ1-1,CASSHRTGKNTEAFF,TGTGCCAGCAGCCACCGGACAGGGAAGAACACTGAAGCTTTCTTT
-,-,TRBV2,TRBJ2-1,CASSKESGWSNEQFF,TGTGCCAGCAGTAAAGAGTCGGGGTGGTCCAATGAGCAGTTCTTC
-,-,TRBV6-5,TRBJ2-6,CASSTSYSGANVLTF,TGTGCCAGCAGTACTTCCTACTCTGGGGCCAACGTCCTGACTTTC
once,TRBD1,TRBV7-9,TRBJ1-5,CASSQDGTGNQPQHF,TGTGCCAGCAGCCAAGACGGGACAGGAAATCAGCCCCAGCATTTT
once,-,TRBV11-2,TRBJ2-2,CASSLAVSTGELFF,TGTGCCAGCAGCTTAGCGGTTTCCACCGGGGAGCTGTTTTTT
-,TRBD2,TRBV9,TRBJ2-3,CASNPSGNTDTQYF,TGTGCCAGCAACCCTAGCGGGAATACAGATACGCAGTATTTT
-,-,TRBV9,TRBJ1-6,CASSVADSHSPLHF,TGTGCCAGCAGCGTAGCGGACAGCCATTCACCCCTCCACTTT
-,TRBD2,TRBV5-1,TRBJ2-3,CASSSATSFAGGIDTQYF,TGCGCCAGCAGCTCCGCGACATCTTTCGCGGGGGGTATAGATACGCAGTATTTT
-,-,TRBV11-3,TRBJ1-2,CASSFGLYGYTF,TGTGCCAGCAGCTTTGGCCTCTATGGCTACACCTTC
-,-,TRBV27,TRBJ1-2,CASSLGYRERGYGYTF,TGTGCCAGCAGTTTAGGTTACCGGGAACGTGGCTATGGCTACACCTTC